This T cell receptor beta chain was captured in a study of T cell responses to AZD1222 COVID-19 vaccine. Concerning this clone itself: What it binds is not known.

In germline, CDR1 is MNHEY, CDR2 SMNVEV (reference sequence). This CDR3 is 17 amino acids long. The ends lost 4 bases at V and 6 bases at J; junction bases unmatched: 14. Whole-study results and caveats: Baseline serology detected seropositivity in only six AZD1222 recipients.

The method was immunoSEQ multiplex PCR; TCRdb's version includes in-frame clones alone and lacks a portion of them. The data hold about 160,000 clones, with 94% observed a single time. This TCR was recovered from an adult who received the AZD1222 COVID-19 vaccine. The material was peripheral blood, obtained 28 days after the second AZD1222 dose. The chain carries TRBV27 and TRBJ1-4, with 7 positions matching TRBD1. CDR3 in DNA: TGTGCCAGCAGTTCCCTAACCCCGACAGGGCCGGATGAAAAACTGTTTTTT. This encodes CASSSLTPTGPDEKLFF.